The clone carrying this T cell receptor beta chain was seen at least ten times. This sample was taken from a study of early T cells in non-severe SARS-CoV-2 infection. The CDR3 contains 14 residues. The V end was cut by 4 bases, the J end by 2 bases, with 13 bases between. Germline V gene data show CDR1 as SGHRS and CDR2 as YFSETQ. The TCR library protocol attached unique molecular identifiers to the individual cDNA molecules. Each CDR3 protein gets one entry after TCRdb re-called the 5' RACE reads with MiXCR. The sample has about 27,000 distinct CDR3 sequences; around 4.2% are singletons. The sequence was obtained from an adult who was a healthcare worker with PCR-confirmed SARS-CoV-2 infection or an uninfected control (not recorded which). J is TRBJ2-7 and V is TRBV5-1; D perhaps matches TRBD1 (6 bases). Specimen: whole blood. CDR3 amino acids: CASSETGSPYEQYF. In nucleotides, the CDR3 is TGCGCCAGCAGCGAGACAGGTAGTCCCTACGAGCAGTACTTC.